Listed below are T cell receptor beta chains from one sample, sequenced in a study of cytomegalovirus exposure and HLA in healthy donors. Sequenced by immunoSEQ multiplex PCR; TCRdb stores in-frame clones only, minus some. The sample shows roughly 120,000 clones, around 60% of them seen only once. Sequenced: PBMCs. The receptors come from a man in his forties in good health and CMV-seropositive. Both conserved end residues are part of each CDR3. A D gene is named only where the DNA matches it firmly. Expanded clones get a size class; other rows say once, few or many, or leave the size out.

abundance,d_gene,v_gene,j_gene,CDR3aa,CDR3nt
.,.,TRBV7-3,TRBJ2-1,CASSMDSYNEQFF,TGTGCCAGCAGTATGGACTCTTACAATGAGCAGTTCTTC
.,TRBD2,TRBV6-1,TRBJ2-3,CASTYSGGASDTQYF,TGTGCCAGCACCTATAGCGGGGGGGCCTCGGATACGCAGTATTTT
.,.,TRBV4-1,TRBJ2-1,CASSLGLQGTLYNEQFF,TGCGCCAGCAGCCTCGGACTACAGGGGACCCTCTACAATGAGCAGTTCTTC
.,.,TRBV29-1,TRBJ2-5,CSVGSGRVGAQYF,TGCAGCGTGGGTAGTGGCAGGGTAGGGGCCCAGTACTTC
.,TRBD1,TRBV28,TRBJ1-4,CASSLGQGNEKLFF,TGTGCCAGCAGTTTGGGACAGGGAAATGAAAAACTGTTTTTT
.,.,TRBV9,TRBJ1-5,CASSVVGAFYPQHF,TGTGCCAGCAGCGTAGTGGGGGCGTTTTATCCCCAGCATTTT
.,.,TRBV9,TRBJ2-2,CASSAQPNTGELFF,TGTGCCAGCAGCGCACAACCGAACACCGGGGAGCTGTTTTTT
.,TRBD1,TRBV5-1,TRBJ1-1,CASSVEARQGARNTEAFF,TGCGCCAGCAGCGTTGAGGCGAGACAGGGGGCCCGGAACACTGAAGCTTTCTTT
.,.,TRBV10-3,TRBJ1-6,CAISETANSPLHF,TGTGCCATCAGTGAAACCGCGAATTCACCCCTCCACTTT
few,.,TRBV19,TRBJ2-3,CASSENRADTQYF,TGTGCCAGTAGCGAAAACAGGGCAGATACGCAGTATTTT
.,.,TRBV11-2,TRBJ2-1,CASSSVSNEQFF,TGTGCCAGCAGCTCCGTATCGAATGAGCAGTTCTTC
.,TRBD2,TRBV18,TRBJ2-7,CASSLLGRDYEQYF,TGTGCCAGCTCACTTCTGGGGAGGGACTACGAGCAGTACTTC
few,.,TRBV6-5,TRBJ2-2,CASAGENTGELFF,TGTGCCAGCGCCGGGGAAAACACCGGGGAGCTGTTTTTT
few,TRBD1,TRBV5-1,TRBJ1-5,CASSPGTGPFSNQPQHF,TGCGCCAGCAGCCCGGGGACAGGACCTTTTAGCAATCAGCCCCAGCATTTT
.,TRBD1,TRBV6-4,TRBJ1-5,CASSDGAGQGASPRNQPQHF,TGTGCCAGCAGTGACGGGGCGGGACAGGGGGCGTCTCCCCGCAATCAGCCCCAGCATTTT
many,TRBD1,TRBV6-1,TRBJ1-1,CASSEEETGFFLDTEAFF,TGTGCCAGCAGTGAAGAGGAGACAGGGTTTTTTCTTGACACTGAAGCTTTCTTT
.,TRBD2,TRBV27,TRBJ2-7,CASRGGSYEQYF,TGTGCCTCCCGCGGGGGGTCCTACGAGCAGTACTTC
.,.,TRBV18,TRBJ1-1,CASSFGENTEAFF,TGTGCCAGCTCTTTCGGGGAGAACACTGAAGCTTTCTTT
.,.,TRBV11-2,TRBJ2-7,CASSWRMTGTYTYEQYF,TGTGCCAGCAGCTGGCGTATGACCGGGACATATACCTACGAGCAGTACTTC
.,TRBD1,TRBV28,TRBJ1-3,CASRKQGAGNTIYF,TGTGCCAGCAGGAAACAGGGGGCTGGAAACACCATATATTTT
.,TRBD1,TRBV19,TRBJ1-1,CATATLRQGASNTEAFF,TGTGCCACCGCAACCCTACGACAGGGGGCTTCGAACACTGAAGCTTTCTTT
.,TRBD2,TRBV5-8,TRBJ2-3,CASSFGTSGRPDTQYF,TGTGCCAGCAGCTTCGGGACTAGCGGGCGGCCAGATACGCAGTATTTT
.,.,TRBV5-6,TRBJ1-1,CASSRYPDQVTEAFF,TGTGCCAGCAGCCGATACCCCGACCAGGTGACTGAAGCTTTCTTT
few,TRBD2,TRBV27,TRBJ2-1,CASKRAGGHNEQFF,TGTGCCAGCAAACGAGCGGGGGGGCACAATGAGCAGTTCTTC
few,.,TRBV5-6,TRBJ1-4,CASRGAANEEKLFF,TGTGCCAGCAGGGGGGCGGCTAATGAAGAAAAACTGTTTTTT
.,.,TRBV7-8,TRBJ2-7,CASSPQGRTHPTYEQYF,TGTGCCAGCAGCCCGCAGGGGCGGACCCACCCGACCTACGAGCAGTACTTC
.,TRBD1,TRBV10-3,TRBJ2-7,CAILRQGSHEQYF,TGTGCCATCCTGAGACAGGGGTCCCACGAGCAGTACTTC
.,TRBD2,TRBV23-1,TRBJ2-1,CANRTSGSHNEQFF,TGCGCCAACCGGACTAGCGGGAGCCACAATGAGCAGTTCTTC
few,.,TRBV7-8,TRBJ1-1,CATTVGQGGDTEAFF,TGTGCCACCACGGTCGGTCAAGGAGGGGACACTGAAGCTTTCTTT
.,.,TRBV19,TRBJ2-2,CASSATVANTGELFF,TGTGCCAGTAGTGCAACAGTAGCGAACACCGGGGAGCTGTTTTTT
.,.,TRBV4-1,TRBJ1-2,CASSQRDTSYGYTF,TGCGCCAGCAGCCAACGGGACACCTCCTATGGCTACACCTTC
.,TRBD2,TRBV9,TRBJ2-1,CASSTTSGSWDEQFF,TGTGCCAGCTCTACGACTAGCGGGAGTTGGGATGAGCAGTTCTTC
.,TRBD2,TRBV4-2,TRBJ2-1,CASSQGASGSDEQFF,TGTGCCAGCAGCCAAGGGGCTAGCGGGAGTGATGAGCAGTTCTTC
.,.,TRBV6-5,TRBJ1-6,CASRPTGGNNSPLHF,TGTGCCAGCAGGCCGACAGGCGGAAATAATTCACCCCTCCACTTT
.,TRBD1,TRBV13,TRBJ1-6,CASSLGTGGSDSPLHF,TGTGCCAGCAGCTTAGGGACAGGGGGAAGTGATTCACCCCTCCACTTT
once,.,TRBV7-9,TRBJ1-5,CASSLFQDQPQHF,TGTGCCAGCAGCTTATTTCAGGATCAGCCCCAGCATTTT
.,.,TRBV4-1,TRBJ2-7,CASSLRQGGYEQYF,TGCGCCAGCAGCCTCCGACAGGGAGGCTACGAGCAGTACTTC
few,.,TRBV5-6,TRBJ1-5,CASSLGQHSNQPQHF,TGTGCCAGCAGCTTGGGACAGCATAGCAATCAGCCCCAGCATTTT
.,.,TRBV4-1,TRBJ2-7,CASSQAGTGSYEQYF,TGCGCCAGCAGCCAAGCAGGAACAGGCTCCTACGAGCAGTACTTC
few,.,TRBV29-1,TRBJ2-7,CSVEDKTGYEQYF,TGCAGCGTTGAAGACAAAACAGGCTACGAGCAGTACTTC
.,TRBD1,TRBV28,TRBJ1-1,CASSPKQGVPEAFF,TGTGCCAGCAGTCCTAAACAGGGGGTTCCTGAAGCTTTCTTT
.,TRBD2,TRBV15,TRBJ2-5,CATSRDTTGGRAAKETQYF,TGTGCCACCAGCAGAGATACGACGGGAGGGAGGGCCGCGAAAGAGACCCAGTACTTC
.,.,TRBV5-6,TRBJ1-5,CASSLAGQGRVAQHF,TGTGCCAGCAGCTTGGCCGGTCAGGGCCGAGTGGCCCAGCATTTT
.,.,TRBV30,TRBJ2-5,CAWRDWTEQETQYF,TGTGCCTGGAGGGATTGGACAGAACAAGAGACCCAGTACTTC
.,TRBD2,TRBV19,TRBJ2-1,CASSFRLAGSYNEQFF,TGTGCCAGTAGTTTTAGACTAGCGGGTTCCTACAATGAGCAGTTCTTC
.,TRBD1,TRBV2,TRBJ1-1,CASSGQGVTEAFF,TGTGCCAGCAGTGGACAGGGGGTCACTGAAGCTTTCTTT
.,.,TRBV28,TRBJ2-3,CASSDPTTTDTQYF,TGTGCCAGCAGCGACCCCACGACTACAGATACGCAGTATTTT
.,.,TRBV19,TRBJ2-1,CASSPPLWGRMVNEQFF,TGTGCCAGTAGCCCCCCCCTTTGGGGGCGAATGGTCAATGAGCAGTTCTTC
.,TRBD2,TRBV9,TRBJ2-1,CASSAGTSVYNEQFF,TGTGCCAGCAGCGCCGGGACTAGCGTCTACAATGAGCAGTTCTTC
.,.,TRBV7-9,TRBJ2-3,CASSLESSGSPDTQYF,TGTGCCAGCAGCTTAGAGTCTTCCGGGAGCCCAGATACGCAGTATTTT
.,.,TRBV28,TRBJ1-1,CASSLSGSEAFF,TGTGCCAGCAGTTTATCAGGGTCGGAAGCTTTCTTT
few,.,TRBV6-6,TRBJ1-1,CASSREVRMNTEAFF,TGTGCCAGCAGCCGCGAAGTTAGAATGAACACTGAAGCTTTCTTT